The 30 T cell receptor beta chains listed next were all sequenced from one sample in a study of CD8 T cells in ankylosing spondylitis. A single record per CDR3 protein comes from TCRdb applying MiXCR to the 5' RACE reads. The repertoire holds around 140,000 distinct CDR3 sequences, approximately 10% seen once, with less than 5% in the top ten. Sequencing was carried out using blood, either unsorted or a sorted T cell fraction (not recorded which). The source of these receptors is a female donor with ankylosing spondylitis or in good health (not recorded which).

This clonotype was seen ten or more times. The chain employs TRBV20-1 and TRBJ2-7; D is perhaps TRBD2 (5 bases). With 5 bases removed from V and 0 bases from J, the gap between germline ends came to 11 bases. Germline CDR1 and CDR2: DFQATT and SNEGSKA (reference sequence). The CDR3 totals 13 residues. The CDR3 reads CSAGPGNSYEQYF. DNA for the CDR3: TGCAGTGCTGGCCCCGGGAACTCCTACGAGCAGTACTTC.

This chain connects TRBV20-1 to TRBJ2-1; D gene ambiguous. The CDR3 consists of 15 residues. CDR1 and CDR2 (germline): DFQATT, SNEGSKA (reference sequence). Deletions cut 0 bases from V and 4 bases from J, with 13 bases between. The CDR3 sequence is CSARENSPRYNEQFF. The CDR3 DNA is TGCAGTGCTAGAGAAAACTCTCCTAGATACAATGAGCAGTTCTTC.

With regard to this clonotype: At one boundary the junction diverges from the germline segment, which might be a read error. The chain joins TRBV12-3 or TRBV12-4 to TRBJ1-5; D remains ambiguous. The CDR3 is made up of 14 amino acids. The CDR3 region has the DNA TGTGCCAGCTGTTTAAGGGCTGAGCATTGGCCCCATCATTTT. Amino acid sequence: CASCLRAEHWPHHF.

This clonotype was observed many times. CDR3 sequence reads: CSAEETSGSLETQYF. CDR3 in DNA: TGCAGTGCTGAGGAGACTAGCGGGAGCTTGGAGACCCAGTACTTC. The V and J genes are TRBV20-1 and TRBJ2-5, with TRBD2 identical over 12 bases. Trimming took 5 bases from V and 5 from J; bases not matched to a gene: 9. This CDR3 is 15 amino acids long. The germline gives CDR1 DFQATT, CDR2 SNEGSKA (reference sequence).

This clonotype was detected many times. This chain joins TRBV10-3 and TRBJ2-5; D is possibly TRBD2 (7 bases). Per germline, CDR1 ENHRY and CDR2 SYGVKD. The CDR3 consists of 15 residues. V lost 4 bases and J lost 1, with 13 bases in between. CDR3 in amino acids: CAISVMRGLQETQYF. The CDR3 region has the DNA TGTGCCATCAGTGTTATGCGGGGGCTCCAAGAGACCCAGTACTTC.

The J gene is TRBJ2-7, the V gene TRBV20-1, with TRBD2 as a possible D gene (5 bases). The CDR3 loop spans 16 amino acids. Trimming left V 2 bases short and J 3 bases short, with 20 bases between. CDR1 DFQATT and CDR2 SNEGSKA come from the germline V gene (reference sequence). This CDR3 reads CSARHILAESLYEQYF. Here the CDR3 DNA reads TGCAGTGCTAGACATATTCTAGCCGAATCACTCTACGAGCAGTACTTC.

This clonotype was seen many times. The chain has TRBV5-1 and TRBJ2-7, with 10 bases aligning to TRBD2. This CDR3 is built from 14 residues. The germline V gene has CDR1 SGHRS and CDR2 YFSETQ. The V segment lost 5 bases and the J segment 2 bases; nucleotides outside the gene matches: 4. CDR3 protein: CASSPSGRAYEQYF. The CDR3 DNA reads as TGCGCCAGCAGTCCCAGCGGGAGGGCCTACGAGCAGTACTTC.

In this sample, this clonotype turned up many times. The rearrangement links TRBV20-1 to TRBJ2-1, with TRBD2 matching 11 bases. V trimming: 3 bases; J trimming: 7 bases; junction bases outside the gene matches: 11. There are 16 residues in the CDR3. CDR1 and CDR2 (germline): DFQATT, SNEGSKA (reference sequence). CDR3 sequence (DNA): TGCAGTGCTAGCTCGGCGGGGACTAGCGGAGGAAATGAGCAGTTCTTC. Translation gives CSASSAGTSGGNEQFF.

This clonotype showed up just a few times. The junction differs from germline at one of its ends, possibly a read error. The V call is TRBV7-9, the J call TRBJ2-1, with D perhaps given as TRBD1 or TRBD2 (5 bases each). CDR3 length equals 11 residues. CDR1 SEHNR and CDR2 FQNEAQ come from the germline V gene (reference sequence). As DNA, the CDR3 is TGCGGGACCAGCTCCTACAATGAGCAGTTCTTC. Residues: CGTSSYNEQFF.

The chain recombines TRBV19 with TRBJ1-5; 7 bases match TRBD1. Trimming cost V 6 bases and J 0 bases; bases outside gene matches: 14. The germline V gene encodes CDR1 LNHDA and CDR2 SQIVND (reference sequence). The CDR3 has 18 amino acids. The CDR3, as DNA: TGTGCCAGTAGGATCTCGGGACAGTCCTTTTATAGCAATCAGCCCCAGCATTTT. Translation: CASRISGQSFYSNQPQHF.

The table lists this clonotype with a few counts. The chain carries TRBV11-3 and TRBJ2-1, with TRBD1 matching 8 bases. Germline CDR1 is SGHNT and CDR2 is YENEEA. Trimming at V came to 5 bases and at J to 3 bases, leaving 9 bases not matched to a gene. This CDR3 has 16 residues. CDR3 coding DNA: TGTGCCAGCAGCCTACAGGGGGACCTTATCTACAATGAGCAGTTCTTC. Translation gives CASSLQGDLIYNEQFF.

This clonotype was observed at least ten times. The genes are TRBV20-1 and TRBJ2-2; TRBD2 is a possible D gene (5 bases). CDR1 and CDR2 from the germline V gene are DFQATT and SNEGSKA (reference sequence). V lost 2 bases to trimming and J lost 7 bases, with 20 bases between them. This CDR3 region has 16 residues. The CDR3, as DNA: TGCAGTGCTAGACGATCCCTGGCGAGAGGGTTCGGGGAGCTGTTTTTT. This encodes CSARRSLARGFGELFF.

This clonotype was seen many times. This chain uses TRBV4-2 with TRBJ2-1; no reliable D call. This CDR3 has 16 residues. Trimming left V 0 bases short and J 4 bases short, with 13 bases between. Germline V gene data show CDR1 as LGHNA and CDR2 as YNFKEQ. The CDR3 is CASSQDRFTPYNEQFF. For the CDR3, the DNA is TGTGCCAGCAGCCAAGATCGGTTTACTCCGTACAATGAGCAGTTCTTC.

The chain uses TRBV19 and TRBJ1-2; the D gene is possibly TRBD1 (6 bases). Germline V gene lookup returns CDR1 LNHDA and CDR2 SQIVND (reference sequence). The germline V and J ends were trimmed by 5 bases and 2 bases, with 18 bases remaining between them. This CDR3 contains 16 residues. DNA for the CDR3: TGTGCCAGTAGTTTATCCGGGACATCGATAAACTATGGCTACACCTTC. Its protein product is CASSLSGTSINYGYTF.

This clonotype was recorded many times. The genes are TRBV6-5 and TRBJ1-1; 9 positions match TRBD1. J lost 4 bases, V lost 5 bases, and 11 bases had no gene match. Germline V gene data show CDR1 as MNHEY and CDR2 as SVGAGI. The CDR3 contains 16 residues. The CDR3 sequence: CASSQLAGQGSTEAFF. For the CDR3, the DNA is TGTGCCAGCAGTCAGCTCGCGGGACAGGGAAGCACTGAAGCTTTCTTT.

The CDR3 sequence: CASSLTGRERTDTQYF. CDR3 DNA: TGTGCCAGCAGCTTAACCGGGCGGGAGAGAACAGATACGCAGTATTTT. The V call is TRBV7-2, the J call TRBJ2-3; 7 bases are a match to TRBD2. Germline assignment: CDR1 SGHTA and CDR2 FQGNSA. There are 16 residues in the CDR3. The trim removed 2 bases at V and 3 bases at J, leaving 8 bases unmatched.

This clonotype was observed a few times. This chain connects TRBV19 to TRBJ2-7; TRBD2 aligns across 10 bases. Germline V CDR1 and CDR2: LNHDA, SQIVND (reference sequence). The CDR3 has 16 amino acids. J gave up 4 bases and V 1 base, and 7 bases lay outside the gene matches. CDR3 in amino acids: CASSIVASGSSYEQYF. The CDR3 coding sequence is TGTGCCAGTAGTATAGTGGCTAGCGGGAGTTCTTACGAGCAGTACTTC.

CDR3 region: CASSLNRDPYNEQFF. DNA for the CDR3: TGTGCCAGCAGCTTGAACAGGGATCCCTACAATGAGCAGTTCTTC. The chain combines TRBV7-3 with TRBJ2-1, with D maybe TRBD1 (6 bases). The germline V and J ends were trimmed by 3 bases and 2 bases, with 11 bases remaining between them. The CDR3 contains 15 residues. The germline CDR1 and CDR2 sequences are SGHTA and FQGTGA.

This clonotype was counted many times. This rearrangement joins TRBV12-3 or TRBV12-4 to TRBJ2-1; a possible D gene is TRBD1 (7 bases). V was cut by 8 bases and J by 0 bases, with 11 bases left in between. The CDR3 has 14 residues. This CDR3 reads CASRGTVSYNEQFF. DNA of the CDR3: TGTGCCAGCCGGGGGACAGTCTCCTACAATGAGCAGTTCTTC.

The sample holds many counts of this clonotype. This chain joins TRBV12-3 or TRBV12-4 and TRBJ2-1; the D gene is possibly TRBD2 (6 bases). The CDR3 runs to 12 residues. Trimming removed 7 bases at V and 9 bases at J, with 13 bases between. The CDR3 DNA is TGTGCCAGCACTTTTTTGGGGGGTGAGCAGTTCTTC. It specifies CASTFLGGEQFF.

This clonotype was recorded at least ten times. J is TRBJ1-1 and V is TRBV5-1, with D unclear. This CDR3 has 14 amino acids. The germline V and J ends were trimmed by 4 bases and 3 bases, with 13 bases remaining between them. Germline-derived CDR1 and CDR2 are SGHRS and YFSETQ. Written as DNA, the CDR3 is TGCGCCAGCAGCCCCCAGGTTTTTGACACTGAAGCTTTCTTT. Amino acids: CASSPQVFDTEAFF.

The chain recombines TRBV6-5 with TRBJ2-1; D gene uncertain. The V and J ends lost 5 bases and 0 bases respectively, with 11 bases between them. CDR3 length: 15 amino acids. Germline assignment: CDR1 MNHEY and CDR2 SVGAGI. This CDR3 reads CASSNVKVSYNEQFF. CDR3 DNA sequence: TGTGCCAGCAGTAACGTAAAAGTCTCCTACAATGAGCAGTTCTTC.

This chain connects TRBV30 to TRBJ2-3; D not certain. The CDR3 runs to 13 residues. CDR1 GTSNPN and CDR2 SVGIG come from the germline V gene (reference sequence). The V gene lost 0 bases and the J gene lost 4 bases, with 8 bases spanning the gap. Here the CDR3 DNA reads TGTGCCTGGAGTGTATCGGCGGCAGATACGCAGTATTTT. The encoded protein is CAWSVSAADTQYF.

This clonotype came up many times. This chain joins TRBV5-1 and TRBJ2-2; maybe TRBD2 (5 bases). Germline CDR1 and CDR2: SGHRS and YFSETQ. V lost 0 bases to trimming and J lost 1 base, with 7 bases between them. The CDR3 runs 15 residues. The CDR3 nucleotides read TGCGCCAGCAGCTTGGGCGGGCAGAACACCGGGGAGCTGTTTTTT. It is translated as CASSLGGQNTGELFF.

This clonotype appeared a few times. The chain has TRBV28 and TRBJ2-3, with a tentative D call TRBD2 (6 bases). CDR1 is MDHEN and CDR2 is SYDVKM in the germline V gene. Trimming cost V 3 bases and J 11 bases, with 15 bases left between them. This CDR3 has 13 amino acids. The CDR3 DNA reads TGTGCCAGCAGTTTGTCTCGGAGGGCGGGGCAGTATTTT. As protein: CASSLSRRAGQYF.

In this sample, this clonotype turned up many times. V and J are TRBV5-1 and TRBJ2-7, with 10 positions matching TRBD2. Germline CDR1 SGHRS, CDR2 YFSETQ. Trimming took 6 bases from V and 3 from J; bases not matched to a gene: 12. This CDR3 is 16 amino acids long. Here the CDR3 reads CASNSFPGLAHYEQYF. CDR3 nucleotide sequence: TGCGCCAGCAACTCATTTCCGGGACTAGCGCACTACGAGCAGTACTTC.

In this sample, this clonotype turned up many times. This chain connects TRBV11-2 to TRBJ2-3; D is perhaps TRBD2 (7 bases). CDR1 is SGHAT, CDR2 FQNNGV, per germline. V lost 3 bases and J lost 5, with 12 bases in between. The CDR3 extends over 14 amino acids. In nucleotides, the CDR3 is TGTGCCAGCAGCTTGGGGGGGCAGGTAGATACGCAGTATTTT. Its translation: CASSLGGQVDTQYF.

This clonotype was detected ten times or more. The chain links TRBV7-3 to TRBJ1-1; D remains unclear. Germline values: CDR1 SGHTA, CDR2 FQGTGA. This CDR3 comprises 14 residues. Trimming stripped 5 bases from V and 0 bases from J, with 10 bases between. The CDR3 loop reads CASSPSSMNTEAFF. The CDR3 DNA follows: TGTGCCAGCAGCCCCAGTTCCATGAACACTGAAGCTTTCTTT.

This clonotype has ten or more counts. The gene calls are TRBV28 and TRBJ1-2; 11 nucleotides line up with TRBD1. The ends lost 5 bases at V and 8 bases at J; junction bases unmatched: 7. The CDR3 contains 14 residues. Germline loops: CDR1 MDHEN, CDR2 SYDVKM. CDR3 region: CASSPPGQGGGYTF. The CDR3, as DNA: TGTGCCAGCAGTCCTCCGGGACAGGGGGGCGGCTACACCTTC.

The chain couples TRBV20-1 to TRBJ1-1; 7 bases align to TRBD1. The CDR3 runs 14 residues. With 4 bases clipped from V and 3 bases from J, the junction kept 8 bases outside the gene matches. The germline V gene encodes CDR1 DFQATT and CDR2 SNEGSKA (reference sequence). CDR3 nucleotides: TGCAGTGCTAAGCATACAGGGGTTGACACTGAAGCTTTCTTT. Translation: CSAKHTGVDTEAFF.